Listed below are T cell receptor beta chains from one sample, sequenced in a study of Tregs in tolerant kidney transplant recipients. Assay: immunoSEQ multiplex PCR; the TCRdb copy retains only in-frame clones and omits some. The repertoire holds about 110,000 clones, with 90% as singletons. The sample was CD4+ T cells from blood, taken before the transplant. Receptors originate from a human donor who received a combined kidney and bone marrow transplant. Both conserved end residues are part of each CDR3. Each record gives: V gene, clone size, CDR3 protein. Clone size is shown for a subset of rows, as once, few, many or a class of expanded clone.

TRBV11-2 NA CASSLEGAVRSQNIQYF
TRBV4-1 NA CASRRQGMNSPLHF
TRBV5-6 NA CASSSTGLVSNEQFF
TRBV28 NA CASSSIYEQYF
TRBV14 NA CASSRRAGQETQYF
TRBV15 NA CATSGDLLRATNEKLFF
TRBV19 once CASSTRTSGTDTQYF
TRBV18 once CASSPGGGDEQYF
TRBV2 NA CASKAGTNEKLFF
TRBV7-2 NA CASSEGGGAYNEQFF
TRBV27 NA CASSLRATDTQYF
TRBV6-5 once CASQSGGRSYGYTF
TRBV4-1 NA CASSQDPNQPQHF
TRBV5-4 NA CASSLGGTGRAFF
TRBV5-1 NA CASSRGLADNEQFF
TRBV5-5 NA CASSLLGADGYTF
TRBV29-1 NA CSVGAGTGAYEQYF
TRBV7-9 NA CASSLVGDDQPQHF
TRBV4-2 NA CASSQDQLAELEGGANVLTF
TRBV5-4 NA CASSAQGLGSTEAFF
TRBV28 NA CASSPDLSSYEQYF
TRBV28 NA CASSQNTDTQYF
TRBV28 once CASTRTTNTGELFF